One T cell receptor (beta chain) is described in this entry. Germline V gene sequence: CDR1 SNHLY, CDR2 FYNNEI. The V gene lost 4 bases and the J gene lost 4 bases, with 2 bases spanning the gap. This CDR3 comprises 11 residues. Only in-frame clones appear in the TCRdb table, and some are missing; sequencing was by immunoSEQ multiplex PCR. Among about 150,000 clones listed, 94% were seen once. This sample is part of a study of T cell responses to AZD1222 COVID-19 vaccine. Sequenced here: peripheral blood, sampled on day 0 of AZD1222 vaccination. The sequence was collected from an adult in good health. The chain employs TRBV2 and TRBJ2-1; no definite D call. The CDR3 loop reads CASSGYNEQFF. CDR3 bases: TGTGCCAGCAGTGGGTACAATGAGCAGTTCTTC.